The 11 T cell receptor beta chains in this list originate from one sample, sequenced in a study of blood T cell repertoires in COVID-19. Produced via immunoSEQ multiplex PCR; TCRdb's table is partial and in-frame only. The data contain 150,000 to 200,000 clones, roughly 86% of them seen just once; the ten biggest clones take up around 1.4%. The material sequenced was peripheral blood. All receptors come from a woman aged 45-65 years with acute or convalescent COVID-19.

The genes are TRBV7-2 and TRBJ1-1, with 9 bases matching TRBD1. V shed 10 bases and J 1 base; nucleotides not matched to a gene: 4. Germline V CDR1 and CDR2: SGHTA, FQGNSA. The CDR3 is 13 amino acids. The CDR3: CATRTGENTEAFF. The CDR3, as DNA: TGTGCCACAAGGACAGGGGAGAACACTGAAGCTTTCTTT.

The rearrangement joins TRBV19 to TRBJ2-4; tentatively, D is TRBD2 (6 bases). Germline CDR1 and CDR2: LNHDA and SQIVND (reference sequence). The V and J ends lost 1 base and 0 bases respectively, with 7 bases between them. This CDR3 has 15 residues. The CDR3 loop is CASSIAGGAKNIQYF. DNA for the CDR3: TGTGCCAGTAGTATAGCCGGGGGAGCCAAAAACATTCAGTACTTC.

The CDR3 sequence is CASSPPGVNTGELFF. The CDR3 DNA sequence: TGTGCCAGCAGTCCCCCGGGGGTAAACACCGGGGAGCTGTTTTTT. This sequence joins TRBV2 and TRBJ2-2, with a tentative D call TRBD2 (6 bases). This CDR3 has 15 residues. Trimming shortened V by 5 bases and J by 2 bases, and 12 bases separated the two germline ends. Germline V gene sequence: CDR1 SNHLY, CDR2 FYNNEI.

V usage is TRBV3-1 (or the pseudogene TRBV3-2) and J usage is TRBJ2-3; 8 positions match TRBD2. Losses at the gene ends were 1 base for V and 2 bases for J; bases not matched to a gene: 5. Germline CDR1 and CDR2: LGHDT and YNNKEL (reference sequence). This CDR3 comprises 16 residues. The CDR3 nucleotides read TGTGCCAGCAGCCAAGGATCCGGGGGGGACACAGATACGCAGTATTTT. Translating gives CASSQGSGGDTDTQYF.

In DNA, the CDR3 is TGTGCCAGCAGCCAAGACCCGACAGGGTACGATGAAAAACTGTTTTTT. This codes for CASSQDPTGYDEKLFF. This chain connects TRBV3-1 (or the pseudogene TRBV3-2) to TRBJ1-4; TRBD1 matches 7 bases. CDR3 length: 16 amino acids. The germline CDR1 and CDR2 sequences are LGHDT and YNNKEL (reference sequence). The junction had 7 bases not matched to a gene; V was cut back by 0 bases and J by 6 bases.

The chain recombines TRBV29-1 with TRBJ1-6; tentative D call: TRBD1 (6 bases). The germline CDR1 and CDR2 sequences are SQVTM and ANQGSEA. V was shortened by 5 bases and J by 7 bases, with 12 bases between the two germline ends. The CDR3 totals 13 residues. CDR3 loop: CSVSDRENSPLHF. CDR3 coding DNA: TGCAGCGTTTCGGACAGAGAGAATTCACCCCTCCACTTT.

The chain has TRBV4-3 and TRBJ2-1; D might be TRBD1 (5 bases). Trimming took 0 bases from V and 2 from J, leaving 23 bases between them. CDR1 is LGHNA and CDR2 is YSLEER in the germline V gene. The CDR3 totals 20 residues. This CDR3 is CASSQELWGLRKAAYNEQFF. CDR3 bases: TGCGCCAGCAGCCAAGAGTTATGGGGCTTAAGAAAGGCCGCCTACAATGAGCAGTTCTTC.

The chain carries TRBV4-3 and TRBJ1-2; no clear D gene. The germline V gene has CDR1 LGHNA and CDR2 YSLEER. V was clipped by 1 base and J by 2 bases, with 11 bases between them. The CDR3 is made up of 15 amino acids. The CDR3 sequence is CASSQVSTENYGYTF. Written as DNA, the CDR3 is TGCGCCAGCAGCCAAGTTTCCACAGAAAACTATGGCTACACCTTC.

The J gene is TRBJ2-5, the V gene TRBV5-6; a weak D match, TRBD2 (7 bases). The CDR3 has 15 amino acids. Trimming took 3 bases from V and 5 from J, leaving 17 bases between them. CDR1 and CDR2 (germline): SGHDT, YYEEEE. CDR3 in amino acids: CASSYGGAFLETQYF. CDR3 nucleotide sequence: TGTGCCAGCAGCTATGGGGGGGCTTTCTTGGAGACCCAGTACTTC.

V is TRBV19 and J is TRBJ2-5; 9 nucleotides line up with TRBD1. There are 16 residues in the CDR3. From germline, CDR1 is LNHDA and CDR2 SQIVND (reference sequence). Trimming at V came to 5 bases and at J to 5 bases, leaving 12 bases not matched to a gene. Here the CDR3 DNA reads TGTGCCAGTAGTCCGGGGGACAGGGCTCTGAGGGAGACCCAGTACTTC. It encodes CASSPGDRALRETQYF.

Concerning this clone itself: The same CDR3 arises from other DNA sequences in this sample as well. The V gene is TRBV12-3 or TRBV12-4, the J gene TRBJ1-5; D is ambiguous. This CDR3 spans 13 amino acids. V was shortened by 0 bases and J by 5 bases, with 5 bases between the two germline ends. The DNA for the CDR3 is TGTGCCAGCAGTTTAGCGAGGGATCAGCCCCAGCATTTT. This translates into CASSLARDQPQHF.